The rows below give T cell receptor beta chains drawn from one sample of a study of shared clonotypes between healthy human individuals. Repertoires were generated with immunoSEQ multiplex PCR, while TCRdb's copy carries only in-frame clones and drops some. The sample holds hundreds of thousands of clones, roughly 96% seen once. Sequenced input: naive CD8+ T cells sorted from blood. The receptor set was obtained from a woman aged 25 to 39 in good health. The CDR3 runs from the conserved cysteine through the conserved F or W. A D gene is named only where the DNA matches it firmly. Clone sizes are given selectively: once, few, many, or a class where the clone is expanded.

clone_size j_call d_call v_call cdr3_aa cdr3_nt
NA TRBJ1-2 NA TRBV29-1 CSGVTESYGYTF TGCAGCGGGGTGACAGAATCCTATGGCTACACCTTC
NA TRBJ2-1 TRBD2 TRBV7-9 CASSPLSAGGYNEQFF TGTGCCAGCAGCCCCCTATCAGCGGGAGGATACAATGAGCAGTTCTTC
NA TRBJ1-2 NA TRBV5-6 CASVASRKTYGYTF TGTGCCAGCGTTGCAAGTCGAAAGACCTATGGCTACACCTTC
NA TRBJ1-1 NA TRBV7-9 CASSSTMVTEAFF TGTGCCAGCAGCTCGACGATGGTCACTGAAGCTTTCTTT
once TRBJ1-1 NA TRBV19 CATLGGIAEAFF TGTGCCACCCTAGGGGGGATCGCTGAAGCTTTCTTT
NA TRBJ2-2 NA TRBV27 CASSLGQMNTGELFF TGTGCCAGCAGTTTAGGACAAATGAACACCGGGGAGCTGTTTTTT
NA TRBJ2-7 NA TRBV6-5 CASSYSPSGEQYF TGTGCCAGCAGTTACTCTCCCTCGGGGGAGCAGTACTTC
NA TRBJ2-1 TRBD2 TRBV7-9 CASSATSGPYNEQFF TGTGCCAGCAGCGCGACTAGCGGGCCCTACAATGAGCAGTTCTTC
NA TRBJ2-7 NA TRBV2 CASSVLDSSYEQYF TGTGCCAGCAGTGTCTTGGACAGCTCCTACGAGCAGTACTTC
once TRBJ2-2 TRBD2 TRBV9 CASSVDSGSTGELFF TGTGCCAGCAGCGTTGATAGCGGGAGCACCGGGGAGCTGTTTTTT
NA TRBJ1-2 NA TRBV28 CASSLPVAGSHGYTF TGTGCCAGCAGTCTTCCTGTTGCCGGTTCTCATGGCTACACCTTC
NA TRBJ2-7 NA TRBV19 CASSIGSLSSYEQYF TGTGCCAGTAGTATAGGGAGTTTGAGCTCCTACGAGCAGTACTTC
NA TRBJ2-3 TRBD2 TRBV28 CASSDLAGATDTQYF TGTGCCAGCAGTGACTTAGCGGGAGCGACAGATACGCAGTATTTT
NA TRBJ2-2 NA TRBV27 CASSLKSGELFF TGTGCCAGCAGTTTGAAATCCGGGGAGCTGTTTTTT
once TRBJ1-5 NA TRBV28 CASSSGGFNQPQHF TGTGCCAGCAGCTCGGGGGGTTTCAATCAGCCCCAGCATTTT
NA TRBJ2-7 TRBD2 TRBV13 CASSLVSEGGSFAYEQYF TGTGCCAGCAGCTTAGTTTCTGAAGGCGGGAGTTTTGCCTACGAGCAGTACTTC
NA TRBJ1-2 NA TRBV29-1 CSVGPGTGGGYTF TGCAGCGTTGGACCCGGGACGGGGGGCGGCTACACCTTC
NA TRBJ1-2 NA TRBV2 CATPGETGGYTF TGTGCCACCCCGGGGGAGACAGGTGGCTACACCTTC
NA TRBJ1-4 NA TRBV6-1 CASTPSGDEEKLFF TGTGCCAGCACCCCGTCTGGGGATGAAGAAAAACTGTTTTTT
NA TRBJ1-1 NA TRBV13 CASSLAMGTLNTEAFF TGTGCCAGCAGCTTAGCCATGGGAACGTTGAACACTGAAGCTTTCTTT
NA TRBJ1-2 NA TRBV2 CASRGLDYGYTF TGTGCCAGCAGGGGGTTAGACTATGGCTACACCTTC
NA TRBJ2-7 NA TRBV6-1 CASRGQTSYEQYF TGTGCCAGCCGAGGACAGACCTCCTACGAGCAGTACTTC
NA TRBJ2-1 NA TRBV6-5 CASSQGGEQFF TGTGCCAGCAGCCAGGGTGGTGAGCAGTTCTTC
NA TRBJ1-5 NA TRBV7-2 CASTLIASGRYSNQPQHF TGTGCCAGCACCCTAATAGCGTCAGGGCGGTATAGCAATCAGCCCCAGCATTTT